This T cell receptor (beta chain) was recovered during a study of T cell responses to AZD1222 COVID-19 vaccine. Overall study results and limits: Elevations in Spike-specific TCR breadth and depth followed administration of two AZD1222 doses. Baseline testing showed seropositivity in only five or six AZD1222 recipients. Clonal diversity may have been underestimated in mostly white British donors.

The V segment lost 3 bases and the J segment 4 bases; nucleotides outside the gene matches: 5. The CDR3 spans 15 residues. Germline assignment: CDR1 KGHSH and CDR2 LQKENI. Assay used: immunoSEQ multiplex PCR; TCRdb lists only in-frame clones, some missing. The sample has some 110,000 clones, 90% seen once. Of note for this clone: Its antigen is unknown.

The chain employs TRBV18 and TRBJ2-1; 8 bases are a match to TRBD1. The TCR was taken from an adult who received the AZD1222 COVID-19 vaccine. This specimen consisted of peripheral blood, obtained 28 days after the second AZD1222 dose. The CDR3 here is CASSPGQGSYNEQFF. The CDR3 DNA reads TGTGCCAGCTCACCCGGACAGGGTTCATACAATGAGCAGTTCTTC. Combining the CDR3 with reference TRBV18 and TRBJ2-1 gives the whole variable domain NAGVMQNPRHLVRRRGQEARLRCSPMKGHSHVYWYRQLPEEGLKFMVYLQKENIIDESGMPKERFSAEFPKEGPSILRIQQVVRGDSAAYFCASSPGQGSYNEQFFGPGTRLTVL.